A selection of T cell receptor beta chains follows, all from one sample in a study of blood T cell repertoires in COVID-19. TCRdb's table, derived via immunoSEQ multiplex PCR, lists solely in-frame clones and lacks some. The sample lists some 65,000 clones, over 75% occurring once. The sample taken for sequencing was peripheral blood. Source of these receptors: a man older than 75 with acute or convalescent COVID-19. The CDR3 runs from the conserved cysteine through the conserved F or W. D genes are given only for firm matches. Expanded clones are given a class, and other clones once, few, many or no size at all.

CDR3: CATSRGQGISGELFF; D: TRBD1; V: TRBV15; size: NA; J: TRBJ2-2
CDR3: CASSRTYLGDWNTEAFF; D: NA; V: TRBV18; size: NA; J: TRBJ1-1
CDR3: CASSLKLMAGAIGYTF; D: NA; V: TRBV7-2; size: NA; J: TRBJ1-2
CDR3: CASSLWRGGRDEQFF; D: TRBD2; V: TRBV3-1/TRBV3-2; size: once; J: TRBJ2-1
CDR3: CASSSIRGVANEKLFF; D: NA; V: TRBV6-5; size: NA; J: TRBJ1-4
CDR3: CASSPAGYGYTF; D: NA; V: TRBV18; size: NA; J: TRBJ1-2
CDR3: CASSQEGTGENTEAFF; D: TRBD1; V: TRBV4-3; size: NA; J: TRBJ1-1
CDR3: CASSPQAGSAGANVLTF; D: NA; V: TRBV19; size: NA; J: TRBJ2-6
CDR3: CASSEARATNEKLFF; D: NA; V: TRBV10-2; size: NA; J: TRBJ1-4
CDR3: CASSPQGQYSGANVLTF; D: TRBD1; V: TRBV9; size: NA; J: TRBJ2-6
CDR3: CSSGLSGETQYF; D: NA; V: TRBV29-1; size: NA; J: TRBJ2-5
CDR3: CSVFAPDSYEQYF; D: NA; V: TRBV29-1; size: NA; J: TRBJ2-7
CDR3: CASSPRQAALATNEKLFF; D: NA; V: TRBV6-6; size: NA; J: TRBJ1-4